The rows below give T cell receptor beta chains drawn from one sample of a study of T cell responses to AZD1222 COVID-19 vaccine. Profiled with immunoSEQ multiplex PCR; TCRdb holds only in-frame clones, not every one. The sample contains roughly 96,000 clones, 88% of which appear only once. This specimen consisted of peripheral blood, obtained on day 0 of AZD1222 vaccination. These TCRs come from an adult in good health. CDR3s include the opening cysteine and the closing phenylalanine or tryptophan. Fields, in order: CDR3 protein, CDR3 DNA, clone size, V gene, CDR3 length, D gene, J gene. A D gene is named only where the DNA matches it firmly. Some rows have no size entry. The others give once, few or many, or a class for an expanded clone.

CASSSAVAYEQYF,TGTGCCAGCAGTAGCGCCGTGGCCTACGAGCAGTACTTC,once,TRBV6-5,13,NA,TRBJ2-7
CASSVLAAPVNEQFF,TGTGCCAGCAGCGTTCTAGCGGCCCCCGTCAATGAGCAGTTCTTC,NA,TRBV9,15,TRBD2,TRBJ2-1
CASSLEGPYNYGYTF,TGTGCCAGCAGCTTAGAAGGGCCATATAACTATGGCTACACCTTC,NA,TRBV7-9,15,NA,TRBJ1-2
CASSQRTEKLFF,TGTGCCAGCAGTCAACGTACTGAAAAACTGTTTTTT,NA,TRBV6-5,12,NA,TRBJ1-4
CASSQDWGGDYEQYF,TGCGCCAGCAGCCAAGATTGGGGCGGAGACTACGAGCAGTACTTC,NA,TRBV4-1,15,NA,TRBJ2-7
CASSPGTGRPSSYEQYF,TGTGCCAGCTCACCCGGGACAGGGAGACCGAGCTCCTACGAGCAGTACTTC,NA,TRBV18,17,TRBD1,TRBJ2-7
CASSPDPGTGINGYTF,TGTGCCAGCAGCCCCGACCCCGGGACAGGGATCAACGGCTACACCTTC,NA,TRBV9,16,TRBD1,TRBJ1-2
CASTNNPQAPQVYGYTF,TGTGCCAGCACGAACAATCCACAGGCTCCGCAAGTCTATGGCTACACCTTC,NA,TRBV19,17,NA,TRBJ1-2
CASSGQASTDTQYF,TGTGCCAGCAGTGGGCAGGCTAGCACAGATACGCAGTATTTT,NA,TRBV6-4,14,NA,TRBJ2-3
CATSRPAGGPGEQYF,TGTGCCACCAGCAGACCAGCGGGAGGGCCCGGCGAGCAGTACTTC,NA,TRBV15,15,TRBD2,TRBJ2-7
CASATSARADEQYF,TGTGCCAGTGCGACTAGCGCCAGAGCGGACGAGCAGTACTTC,NA,TRBV27,14,TRBD2,TRBJ2-7
CASSPTGRGDTQYF,TGTGCCAGCAGCCCCACCGGGCGAGGAGATACGCAGTATTTT,NA,TRBV3-1/TRBV3-2,14,NA,TRBJ2-3
CASRQDTNTGELFF,TGTGCCAGTCGACAGGATACGAACACCGGGGAGCTGTTTTTT,NA,TRBV6-4,14,NA,TRBJ2-2
CASSQDSKRGSSYEQYF,TGTGCCAGCAGCCAAGATTCTAAGCGGGGATCCTCCTACGAGCAGTACTTC,NA,TRBV3-1/TRBV3-2,17,TRBD2,TRBJ2-7
CASSDSASGTNTGELFF,TGTGCCAGCAGTGACTCGGCTAGCGGGACGAACACCGGGGAGCTGTTTTTT,NA,TRBV6-4,17,TRBD2,TRBJ2-2
CASSVQSRFVF,TGTGCCAGCAGTGTACAGTCCCGATTTGTTTTT,NA,TRBV2,11,NA,TRBJ2-2
CASLNGYGMGVAFF,TGTGCCAGCCTGAATGGGTACGGGATGGGTGTAGCTTTCTTT,NA,TRBV11-3,14,NA,TRBJ1-1
CASSQDRSPSGRANEQFF,TGTGCCAGCAGCCAAGACCGGTCGCCGAGCGGGAGGGCCAATGAGCAGTTCTTC,NA,TRBV14,18,TRBD2,TRBJ2-1
CASSQDGPGQNYNSPLHF,TGTGCCAGCAGCCAAGATGGCCCGGGACAGAACTATAATTCACCCCTCCACTTT,NA,TRBV14,18,TRBD1,TRBJ1-6
CASSVGSGNTIYF,TGTGCCAGCAGTGTCGGGTCCGGAAACACCATATATTTT,NA,TRBV7-2,13,NA,TRBJ1-3
CAWRGGPQETQYF,TGTGCCTGGAGAGGTGGGCCCCAAGAGACCCAGTACTTC,NA,TRBV30,13,NA,TRBJ2-5
CASSLTAASTDTQYF,TGTGCCAGCAGCTTAACGGCGGCTAGCACAGATACGCAGTATTTT,NA,TRBV7-3,15,NA,TRBJ2-3
CASSGSVGAGANVLTF,TGTGCCAGCAGTGGGAGCGTCGGGGCTGGGGCCAACGTCCTGACTTTC,NA,TRBV6-1,16,NA,TRBJ2-6
CASSLDGEETQYF,TGTGCCAGCTCCTTGGACGGTGAAGAGACCCAGTACTTC,NA,TRBV9,13,NA,TRBJ2-5